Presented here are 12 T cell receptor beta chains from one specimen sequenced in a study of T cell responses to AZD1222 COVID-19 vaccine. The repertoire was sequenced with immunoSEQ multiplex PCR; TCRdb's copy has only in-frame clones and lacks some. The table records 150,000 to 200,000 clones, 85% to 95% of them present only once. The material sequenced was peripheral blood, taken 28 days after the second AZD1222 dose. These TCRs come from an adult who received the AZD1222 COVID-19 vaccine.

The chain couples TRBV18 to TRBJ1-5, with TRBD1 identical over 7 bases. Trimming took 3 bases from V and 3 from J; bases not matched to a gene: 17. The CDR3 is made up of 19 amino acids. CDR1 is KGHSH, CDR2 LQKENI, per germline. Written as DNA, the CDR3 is TGTGCCAGCTCACCCCGACGCATTGGGACAGACGTACTCAATCAGCCCCAGCATTTT. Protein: CASSPRRIGTDVLNQPQHF. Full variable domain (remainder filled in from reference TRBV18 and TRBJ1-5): NAGVMQNPRHLVRRRGQEARLRCSPMKGHSHVYWYRQLPEEGLKFMVYLQKENIIDESGMPKERFSAEFPKEGPSILRIQQVVRGDSAAYFCASSPRRIGTDVLNQPQHFGDGTRLSIL.

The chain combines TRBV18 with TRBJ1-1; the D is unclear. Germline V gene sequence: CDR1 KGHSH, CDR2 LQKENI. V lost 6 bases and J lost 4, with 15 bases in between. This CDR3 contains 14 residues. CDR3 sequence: CASSPGRVTTEAFF. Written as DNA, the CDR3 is TGTGCCAGCTCGCCCGGACGGGTGACCACTGAAGCTTTCTTT.

CDR3 protein: CASSQEGWGETQYF. The CDR3 nucleotides are TGTGCCAGCAGCCAAGAGGGCTGGGGAGAGACCCAGTACTTC. This chain connects TRBV4-2 to TRBJ2-5; D remains unclear. The V gene's germline CDR1 is LGHNA and CDR2 YNFKEQ. V was cut by 0 bases and J by 4 bases, with 9 bases left in between. The length of the CDR3 is 14 residues.

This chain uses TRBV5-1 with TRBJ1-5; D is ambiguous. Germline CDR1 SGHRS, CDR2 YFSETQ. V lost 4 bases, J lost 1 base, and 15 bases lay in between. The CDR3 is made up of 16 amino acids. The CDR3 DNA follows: TGCGCCAGCAGCCCGGGTTTAGCAGGAAGCAATCAGCCCCAGCATTTT. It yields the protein CASSPGLAGSNQPQHF.

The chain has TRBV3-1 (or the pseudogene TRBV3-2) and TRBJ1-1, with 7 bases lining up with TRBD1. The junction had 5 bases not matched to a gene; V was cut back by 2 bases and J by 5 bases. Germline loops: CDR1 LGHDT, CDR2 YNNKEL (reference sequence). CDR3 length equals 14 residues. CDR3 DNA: TGTGCCAGCAGCCAAACAGGGGTTGGGACTGAAGCTTTCTTT. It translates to CASSQTGVGTEAFF.

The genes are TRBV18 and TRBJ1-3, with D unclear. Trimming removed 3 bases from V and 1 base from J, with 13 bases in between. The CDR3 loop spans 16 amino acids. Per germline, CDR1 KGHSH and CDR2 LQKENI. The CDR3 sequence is CASSPRAALSGNTIYF. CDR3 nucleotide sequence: TGTGCCAGCTCACCCCGGGCAGCGCTATCTGGAAACACCATATATTTT.

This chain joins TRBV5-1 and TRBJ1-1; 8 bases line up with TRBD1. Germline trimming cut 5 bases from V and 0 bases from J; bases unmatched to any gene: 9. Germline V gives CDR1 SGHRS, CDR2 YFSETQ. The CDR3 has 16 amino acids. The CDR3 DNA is TGCGCCAGCAGTTCACAGACAGGGGCCCTGAACACTGAAGCTTTCTTT. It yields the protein CASSSQTGALNTEAFF.

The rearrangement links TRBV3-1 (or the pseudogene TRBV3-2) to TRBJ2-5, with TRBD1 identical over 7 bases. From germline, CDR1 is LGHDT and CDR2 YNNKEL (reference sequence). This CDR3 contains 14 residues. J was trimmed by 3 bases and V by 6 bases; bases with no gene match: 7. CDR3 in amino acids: CASRRDRAKETQYF. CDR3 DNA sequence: TGTGCCAGCAGACGCGACAGGGCCAAAGAGACCCAGTACTTC.

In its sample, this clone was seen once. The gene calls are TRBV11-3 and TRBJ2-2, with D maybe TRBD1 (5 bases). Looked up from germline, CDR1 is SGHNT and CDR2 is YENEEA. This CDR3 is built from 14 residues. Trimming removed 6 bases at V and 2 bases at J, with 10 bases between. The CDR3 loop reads CASRRGQNTGELFF. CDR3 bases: TGTGCCAGCAGACGAGGACAAAACACCGGGGAGCTGTTTTTT. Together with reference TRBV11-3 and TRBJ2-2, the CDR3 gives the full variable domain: EAGVVQSPRYKIIEKKQPVAFWCNPISGHNTLYWYLQNLGQGPELLIRYENEEAVDDSQLPKDRFSAERLKGVDSTLKIQPAELGDSAVYLCASRRGQNTGELFFGEGSRLTVL.

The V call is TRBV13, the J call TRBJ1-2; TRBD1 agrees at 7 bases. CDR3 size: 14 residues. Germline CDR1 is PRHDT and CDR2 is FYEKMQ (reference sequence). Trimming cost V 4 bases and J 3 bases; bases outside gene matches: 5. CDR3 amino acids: CASSSQGTDYGYTF. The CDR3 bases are TGTGCCAGCAGCTCACAGGGGACGGACTATGGCTACACCTTC.

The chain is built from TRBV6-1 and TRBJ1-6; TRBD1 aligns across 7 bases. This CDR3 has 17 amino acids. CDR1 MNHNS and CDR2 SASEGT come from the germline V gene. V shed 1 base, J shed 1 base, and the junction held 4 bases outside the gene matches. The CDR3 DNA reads TGTGCCAGCAGTGAAGGAAGGGGGCGATCCTATAATTCACCCCTCCACTTT. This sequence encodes CASSEGRGRSYNSPLHF.

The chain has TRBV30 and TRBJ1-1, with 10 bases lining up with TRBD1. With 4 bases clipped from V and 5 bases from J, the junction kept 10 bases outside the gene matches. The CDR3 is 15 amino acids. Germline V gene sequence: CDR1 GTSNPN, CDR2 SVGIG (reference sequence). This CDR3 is CAWTTGQGSSTEAFF. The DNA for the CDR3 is TGTGCCTGGACCACGGGACAGGGGAGTTCAACTGAAGCTTTCTTT.